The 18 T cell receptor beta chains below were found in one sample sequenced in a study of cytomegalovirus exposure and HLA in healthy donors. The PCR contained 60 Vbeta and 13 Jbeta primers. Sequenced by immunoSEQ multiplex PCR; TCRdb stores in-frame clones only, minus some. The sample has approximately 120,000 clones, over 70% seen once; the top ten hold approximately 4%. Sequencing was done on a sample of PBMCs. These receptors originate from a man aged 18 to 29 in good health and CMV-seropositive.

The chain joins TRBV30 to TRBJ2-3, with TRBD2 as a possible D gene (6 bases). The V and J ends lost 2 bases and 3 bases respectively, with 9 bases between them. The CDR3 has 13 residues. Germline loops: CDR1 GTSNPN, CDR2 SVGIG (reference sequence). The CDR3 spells CAWSWGETDTQYF. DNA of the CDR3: TGTGCCTGGAGTTGGGGGGAGACAGATACGCAGTATTTT.

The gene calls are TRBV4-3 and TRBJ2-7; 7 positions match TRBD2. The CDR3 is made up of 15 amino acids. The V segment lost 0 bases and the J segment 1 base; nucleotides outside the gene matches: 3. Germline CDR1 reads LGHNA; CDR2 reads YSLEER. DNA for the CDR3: TGCGCCAGCAGCCAAGATGTAGCGGGTTCCTACGAGCAGTACTTC. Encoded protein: CASSQDVAGSYEQYF.

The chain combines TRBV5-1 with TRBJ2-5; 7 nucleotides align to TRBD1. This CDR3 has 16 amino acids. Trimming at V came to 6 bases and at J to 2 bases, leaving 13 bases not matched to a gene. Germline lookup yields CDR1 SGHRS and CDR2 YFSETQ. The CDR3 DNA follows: TGCGCCAGCACCCCCCGCCAGGGGGTCTTACAAGAGACCCAGTACTTC. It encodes CASTPRQGVLQETQYF.

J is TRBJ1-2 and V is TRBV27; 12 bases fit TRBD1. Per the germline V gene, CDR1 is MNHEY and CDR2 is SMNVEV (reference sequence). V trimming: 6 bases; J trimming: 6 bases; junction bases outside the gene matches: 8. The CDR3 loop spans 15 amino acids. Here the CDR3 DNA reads TGTGCCAGCAGCCCGGGGGACAGGGGGCATAATGGCTACACCTTC. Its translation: CASSPGDRGHNGYTF.

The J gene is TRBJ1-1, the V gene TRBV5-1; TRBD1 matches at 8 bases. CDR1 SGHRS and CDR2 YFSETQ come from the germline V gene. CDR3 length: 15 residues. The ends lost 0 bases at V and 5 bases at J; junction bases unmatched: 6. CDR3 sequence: CASSLVTGGSTEAFF. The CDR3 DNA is TGCGCCAGCAGCTTGGTAACAGGGGGTAGTACTGAAGCTTTCTTT.

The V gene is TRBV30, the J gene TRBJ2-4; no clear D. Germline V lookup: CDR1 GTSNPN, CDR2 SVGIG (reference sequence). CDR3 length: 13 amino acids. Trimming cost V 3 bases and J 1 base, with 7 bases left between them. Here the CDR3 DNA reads TGTGCCTGGAGCGGTTCCGCCAAAAACATTCAGTACTTC. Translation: CAWSGSAKNIQYF.

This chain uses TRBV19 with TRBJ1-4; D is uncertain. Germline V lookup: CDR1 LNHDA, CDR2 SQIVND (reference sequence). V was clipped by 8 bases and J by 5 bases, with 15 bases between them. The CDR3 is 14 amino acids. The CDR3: CASEGGWPNEKLFF. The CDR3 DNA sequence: TGTGCCAGTGAAGGAGGGTGGCCAAATGAAAAACTGTTTTTT.

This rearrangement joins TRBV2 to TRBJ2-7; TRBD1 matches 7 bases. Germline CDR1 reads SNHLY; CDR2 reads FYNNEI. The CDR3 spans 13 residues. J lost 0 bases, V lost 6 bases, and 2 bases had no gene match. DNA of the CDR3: TGTGCCAGCAGGGGGACAGACTCCTACGAGCAGTACTTC. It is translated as CASRGTDSYEQYF.

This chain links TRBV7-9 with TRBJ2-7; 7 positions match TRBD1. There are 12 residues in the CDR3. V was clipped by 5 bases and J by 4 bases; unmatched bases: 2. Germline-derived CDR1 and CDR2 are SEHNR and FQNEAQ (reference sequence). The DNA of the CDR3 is TGTGCCAGCAGCCAGACAGGGTACGAGCAGTACTTC. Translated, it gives CASSQTGYEQYF.

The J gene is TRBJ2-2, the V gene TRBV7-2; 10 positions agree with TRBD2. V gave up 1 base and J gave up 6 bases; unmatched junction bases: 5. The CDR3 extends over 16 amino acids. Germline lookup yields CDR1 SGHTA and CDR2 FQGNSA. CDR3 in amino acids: CASSLDLAGAPGELFF. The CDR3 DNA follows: TGTGCCAGCAGCTTAGATCTAGCGGGAGCTCCCGGGGAGCTGTTTTTT.

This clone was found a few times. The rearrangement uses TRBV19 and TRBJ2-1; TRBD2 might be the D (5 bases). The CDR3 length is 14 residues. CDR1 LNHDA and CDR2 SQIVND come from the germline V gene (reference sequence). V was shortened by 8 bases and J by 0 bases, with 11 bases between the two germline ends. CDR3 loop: CASGPRGSYNEQFF. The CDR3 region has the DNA TGTGCCAGTGGACCACGGGGCTCCTACAATGAGCAGTTCTTC.

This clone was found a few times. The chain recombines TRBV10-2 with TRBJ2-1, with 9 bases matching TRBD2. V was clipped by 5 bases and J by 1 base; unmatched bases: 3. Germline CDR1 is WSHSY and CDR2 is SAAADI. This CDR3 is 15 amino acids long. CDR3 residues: CASSPSGVSYNEQFF. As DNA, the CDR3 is TGCGCCAGCAGTCCTAGCGGGGTATCCTACAATGAGCAGTTCTTC.

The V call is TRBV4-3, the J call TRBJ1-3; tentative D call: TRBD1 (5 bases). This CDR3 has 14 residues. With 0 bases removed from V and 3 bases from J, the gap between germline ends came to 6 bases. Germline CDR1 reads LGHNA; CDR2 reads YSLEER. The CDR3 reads CASSQDQGGNTIYF. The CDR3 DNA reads TGCGCCAGCAGCCAAGACCAGGGTGGAAACACCATATATTTT.

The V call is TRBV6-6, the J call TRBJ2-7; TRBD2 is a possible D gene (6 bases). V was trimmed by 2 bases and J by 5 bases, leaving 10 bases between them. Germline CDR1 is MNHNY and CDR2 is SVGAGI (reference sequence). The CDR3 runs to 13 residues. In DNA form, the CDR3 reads TGTGCCAGCAGTTACGGTCCGGGGGACGAGCAGTACTTC. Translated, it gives CASSYGPGDEQYF.

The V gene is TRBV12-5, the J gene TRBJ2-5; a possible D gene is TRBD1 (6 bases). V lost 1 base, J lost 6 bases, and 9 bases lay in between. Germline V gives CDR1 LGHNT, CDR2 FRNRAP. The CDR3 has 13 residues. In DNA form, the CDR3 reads TGTGCTAGTGGTTTGGACAGGGCACAGACCCAGTACTTC. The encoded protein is CASGLDRAQTQYF.

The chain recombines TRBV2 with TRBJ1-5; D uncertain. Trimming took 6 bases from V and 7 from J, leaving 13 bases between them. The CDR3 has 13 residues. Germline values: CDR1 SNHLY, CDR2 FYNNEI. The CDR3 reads CASRRTLSQPQHF. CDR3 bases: TGTGCCAGCAGGAGGACTTTAAGCCAGCCCCAGCATTTT. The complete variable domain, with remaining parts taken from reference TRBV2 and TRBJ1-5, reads EPEVTQTPSHQVTQMGQEVILRCVPISNHLYFYWYRQILGQKVEFLVSFYNNEISEKSEIFDDQFSVERPDGSNFTLKIRSTKLEDSAMYFCASRRTLSQPQHFGDGTRLSIL.

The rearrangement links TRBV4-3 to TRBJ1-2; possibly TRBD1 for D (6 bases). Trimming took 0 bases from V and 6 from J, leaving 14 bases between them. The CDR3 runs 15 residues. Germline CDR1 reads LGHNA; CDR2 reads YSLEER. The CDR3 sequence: CASSQDHQGWDGYTF. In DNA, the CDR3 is TGCGCCAGCAGCCAAGATCATCAGGGGTGGGATGGCTACACCTTC.

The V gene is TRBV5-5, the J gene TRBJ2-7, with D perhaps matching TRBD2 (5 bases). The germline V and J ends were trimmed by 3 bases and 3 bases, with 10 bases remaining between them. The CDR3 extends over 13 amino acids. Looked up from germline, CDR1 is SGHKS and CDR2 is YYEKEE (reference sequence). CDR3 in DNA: TGTGCCAGCAGCTCGGAAGGACTCTACGAGCAGTACTTC. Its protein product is CASSSEGLYEQYF.